A single TCR beta chain is shown here with its context. Per the original data handling: By means of reference gene primer amplification, nucleated cell counts were estimated. TCRdb's table, derived via immunoSEQ multiplex PCR, lists solely in-frame clones and lacks some. V and J calls and clone size are copied from that table; D and trimming were computed from the DNA. This table has fewer than 350,000 clones, approximately 89% appearing once. This record comes from a study of blood T cell repertoires in COVID-19. Study context: COVID-19 samples collected from the United States, Italy and Spain covered acute and convalescent phases.

Per the germline V gene, CDR1 is SGHVS and CDR2 is FQNEAQ. The CDR3 sequence is 16 residues long. Trimming pared 6 bases from V and 3 bases from J, leaving 20 bases between. The Seattle site enrolled patients during active infection and followed them longitudinally. This chain joins TRBV7-8 and TRBJ1-1; D may be TRBD1 (5 bases). This sequence was found in an older woman with COVID-19, enrolled during active disease. The sequenced sample was peripheral blood. In nucleotides, the CDR3 is TGTGCCAGCAGGTATCCAGCGCAGGGTGGAGACACTGAAGCTTTCTTT. As protein: CASRYPAQGGDTEAFF.